The 22 T cell receptor beta chains presented below share a single source sample, sequenced in a study of early T cells in non-severe SARS-CoV-2 infection. TCRdb reprocessed the 5' RACE reads via MiXCR and lists one record per CDR3 protein. Of tens of thousands of distinct CDR3 sequences listed, around 12% are singletons. The material was whole blood, obtained at baseline. Source of these receptors: an adult who was a healthcare worker with PCR-confirmed SARS-CoV-2 infection or an uninfected control (not recorded which).

This clonotype was observed a handful of times. V is TRBV14 and J is TRBJ2-1, with 9 bases matching TRBD2. The length of the CDR3 is 15 residues. With V trimmed by 6 bases and J by 2 bases, 5 bases remained unmatched. Germline CDR1 reads SGHDN; CDR2 reads FVKESK. The CDR3 DNA follows: TGTGCCAGCAGACCGGGGACTAGCCCCTACAATGAGCAGTTCTTC. It encodes CASRPGTSPYNEQFF.

The chain uses TRBV10-1 and TRBJ2-7; D may correspond to TRBD1 or TRBD2 (7 bases each). This CDR3 has 18 residues. V was pared by 3 bases and J by 0 bases, with 21 bases between. Germline-derived CDR1 and CDR2 are WNHNN and SYGVQD (reference sequence). CDR3 bases: TGCGCCAGCAGTGACCGTAGCCCCAGGGGGGGATTCTCCTACGAGCAGTACTTC. Amino acids: CASSDRSPRGGFSYEQYF.

The chain's CDR3 is CASSPTGITYEQYF. The CDR3 bases are TGTGCCAGCAGTCCAACCGGGATCACCTACGAGCAGTACTTC. The V and J genes are TRBV6-5 and TRBJ2-7; D perhaps matches TRBD2 (5 bases). Germline V gene data show CDR1 as MNHEY and CDR2 as SVGAGI. V was clipped by 5 bases and J by 2 bases, with 13 bases between them. The CDR3 spans 14 residues.

This clonotype occurred a few times. The chain couples TRBV4-2 to TRBJ2-1, with 8 nucleotides matching TRBD2. V was pared by 1 base and J by 5 bases, with 4 bases of the junction left unmatched. This CDR3 region has 15 residues. Germline assignment: CDR1 LGHNA and CDR2 YNFKEQ. The CDR3 DNA is TGTGCCAGCAGCCAAGCGGGGGGGAGGGACAATGAGCAGTTCTTC. Its protein is CASSQAGGRDNEQFF.

The chain carries TRBV28 and TRBJ1-3; possible D gene TRBD1, 5 bases. Trimming cost V 6 bases and J 2 bases, with 11 bases left between them. The CDR3 contains 14 residues. Germline V gene lookup returns CDR1 MDHEN and CDR2 SYDVKM. CDR3: CASSLAGPGNTIYF. Written as DNA, the CDR3 is TGTGCCAGCAGCCTAGCGGGGCCTGGAAACACCATATATTTT.

The J gene is TRBJ2-2, the V gene TRBV7-2, with no clear D. CDR1 and CDR2 (germline): SGHTA, FQGNSA. V was trimmed by 3 bases and J by 5 bases, leaving 13 bases between them. The length of the CDR3 is 15 residues. CDR3 loop: CASSFRSVPTGELFF. CDR3 nucleotide sequence: TGTGCCAGCAGCTTTCGCTCAGTTCCAACCGGGGAGCTGTTTTTT.

J is TRBJ1-1 and V is TRBV29-1; D is uncertain. Germline CDR1 is SQVTM and CDR2 is ANQGSEA. Trimming took off 7 bases at V and 10 bases at J, with 16 bases between the two ends. This CDR3 comprises 11 residues. CDR3 sequence: CSARSGEGAFF. The CDR3 nucleotides read TGCAGCGCTCGTTCGGGCGAAGGAGCTTTCTTT. The whole variable domain, filled in from reference TRBV29-1 and TRBJ1-1, reads SAVISQKPSRDICQRGTSLTIQCQVDSQVTMMFWYRQQPGQSLTLIATANQGSEATYESGFVIDKFPISRPNLTFSTLTVSNMSPEDSSIYLCSARSGEGAFFGQGTRLTVV.

This clonotype was seen repeatedly, ten times or more. The chain combines TRBV6-2 or TRBV6-3 with TRBJ2-4; the D gene is possibly TRBD2 (6 bases). CDR3 length: 15 residues. V lost 5 bases to trimming and J lost 0 bases, with 11 bases between them. The V gene's germline CDR1 is MNHEY and CDR2 SVGEGT. In DNA, the CDR3 is TGTGCCAGCAGTGGGTTTAGCGGAGCCAAAAACATTCAGTACTTC. It yields the protein CASSGFSGAKNIQYF.

The gene calls are TRBV20-1 and TRBJ1-4; D remains unclear. CDR1 and CDR2 (germline): DFQATT, SNEGSKA (reference sequence). This CDR3 is 14 amino acids long. V was cut by 3 bases and J by 3 bases, with 11 bases left in between. The CDR3 DNA is TGCAGTGCTAGGGTGGACGTTTCTAATGAAAAACTGTTTTTT. This sequence encodes CSARVDVSNEKLFF.

This clonotype was seen many times. V and J are TRBV27 and TRBJ2-5; D is uncertain. The CDR3 is made up of 14 amino acids. Per germline, CDR1 MNHEY and CDR2 SMNVEV (reference sequence). Trimming pared 2 bases from V and 5 bases from J, leaving 12 bases between. The CDR3: CASSLGNAPETQYF. CDR3 in DNA: TGTGCCAGCAGTTTAGGGAACGCCCCGGAGACCCAGTACTTC.

This clonotype came up many times. The chain couples TRBV7-6 to TRBJ2-1; the D is unclear. The CDR3 covers 12 residues. Germline values: CDR1 SGHVS, CDR2 FNYEAQ. With 1 base removed from V and 7 bases from J, the gap between germline ends came to 5 bases. As DNA, the CDR3 is TGTGCCAGCAGCTTAGAGCCTAATGAGCAGTTCTTC. As protein: CASSLEPNEQFF.

The CDR3 spells CASSLSGGGYTF. Written as DNA, the CDR3 is TGTGCCAGCAGCTTATCGGGGGGTGGCTACACCTTC. The V call is TRBV7-2, the J call TRBJ1-2; tentative D call: TRBD1 (5 bases). This CDR3 contains 12 residues. Germline lookup yields CDR1 SGHTA and CDR2 FQGNSA. V was trimmed by 2 bases and J by 7 bases, leaving 8 bases between them.

This clonotype was counted many times. The chain links TRBV5-6 to TRBJ2-3; D gene uncertain. CDR1 and CDR2 (germline): SGHDT, YYEEEE. The CDR3 runs to 16 residues. V lost 3 bases, J lost 0 bases, and 14 bases lay in between. CDR3 in amino acids: CASSSPLRASTDTQYF. Here the CDR3 DNA reads TGTGCCAGCAGCTCTCCCCTAAGGGCAAGCACAGATACGCAGTATTTT.

This clonotype was detected ten times or more. The V and J genes are TRBV28 and TRBJ2-3, with a possible D match to TRBD1 (5 bases). With 10 bases removed from V and 4 bases from J, the gap between germline ends came to 18 bases. Germline V CDR1 and CDR2: MDHEN, SYDVKM. There are 14 residues in the CDR3. CDR3 sequence (DNA): TGTGCCACCATAACCCCGCAGGGTCCAGATACGCAGTATTTT. Translation gives CATITPQGPDTQYF.

Only a few counts were recorded for this clonotype. This chain joins TRBV29-1 and TRBJ2-2; no firm D call. Trimming removed 6 bases from V and 1 base from J, with 9 bases in between. Germline V gene lookup returns CDR1 SQVTM and CDR2 ANQGSEA. This CDR3 region has 13 residues. The CDR3 nucleotides are TGCAGCGTCCTTAGCTTGAACACCGGGGAGCTGTTTTTT. As protein: CSVLSLNTGELFF.

This clonotype was observed at least ten times. The chain is built from TRBV20-1 and TRBJ2-1, with TRBD2 matching over 9 bases. This CDR3 region has 15 residues. The V and J ends lost 1 base and 8 bases, in that order; junction bases with no gene match: 9. Germline V lookup: CDR1 DFQATT, CDR2 SNEGSKA (reference sequence). The CDR3, as DNA: TGCAGTGCTAGAGGTCGGAGCGGGAGGTTAGATGAGCAGTTCTTC. This translates into CSARGRSGRLDEQFF.

As regards this clonotype: A read error may account for a junction end that differs from germline. The chain has TRBV11-2 and TRBJ2-3; 10 nucleotides align to TRBD2. CDR1 is SGHAT, CDR2 FQNNGV, per germline. The CDR3 extends over 16 amino acids. CDR3 sequence (DNA): TGTGCCAGCAGCTTATCAACTAGCGGGAAAAATCGACAGCCGAATTTT. As protein: CASSLSTSGKNRQPNF. Looking up the rest from reference TRBV11-2 and TRBJ2-3 gives the full variable domain: EAGVAQSPRYKIIEKRQSVAFWCNPISGHATLYWYQQILGQGPKLLIQFQNNGVVDDSQLPKDRFSAERLKGVDSTLKIQPAKLEDSAVYLCASSLSTSGKNRQPNFGPGTRLTVL.

This clonotype was seen repeatedly, ten times or more. The V call is TRBV27, the J call TRBJ2-7, with D unclear. V lost 0 bases and J 5 bases, leaving 8 bases between the germline ends. The CDR3 loop spans 13 amino acids. CDR1 is MNHEY and CDR2 is SMNVEV in the germline V gene (reference sequence). The CDR3 sequence is CASSLSSTHEQYF. As DNA, the CDR3 is TGTGCCAGCAGTTTATCGTCGACGCACGAGCAGTACTTC.

V is TRBV5-5 and J is TRBJ1-2, with D unclear. CDR3 length: 15 residues. Germline loops: CDR1 SGHKS, CDR2 YYEKEE (reference sequence). V was pared by 1 base and J by 6 bases, with 16 bases between. CDR3 DNA: TGTGCCAGCAGCTTGCAGTGGGGTCTGATCGATGGCTACACCTTC. Amino acids: CASSLQWGLIDGYTF.

This clonotype was counted a few times. This rearrangement joins TRBV7-9 to TRBJ2-3; possible D gene TRBD1, 5 bases. The CDR3 spans 17 residues. CDR1 and CDR2 from the germline V gene are SEHNR and FQNEAQ (reference sequence). V was clipped by 0 bases and J by 2 bases, with 15 bases between them. The CDR3 bases are TGTGCCAGCAGCTTAGCGCCTTCCGGACACCCCACAGATACGCAGTATTTT. Translated: CASSLAPSGHPTDTQYF.

The chain joins TRBV28 to TRBJ1-6; D may be TRBD1 (5 bases). CDR3 size: 16 residues. V was cut by 6 bases and J by 0 bases, with 12 bases left in between. Germline V gives CDR1 MDHEN, CDR2 SYDVKM. The CDR3 DNA is TGTGCCAGCAGCCCGGAGGGGAGCTCCTATAATTCACCCCTCCACTTT. Amino acid sequence: CASSPEGSSYNSPLHF.

V and J are TRBV7-4 and TRBJ2-4; D may be TRBD2 (6 bases). CDR3 size: 15 residues. Germline values: CDR1 SGHVT, CDR2 SQSDAQ. V was shortened by 5 bases and J by 6 bases, with 17 bases between the two germline ends. This chain's CDR3 is CASSQPGDLRNIQYF. The CDR3 DNA reads as TGTGCCAGCAGCCAGCCGGGAGACTTGAGAAACATTCAGTACTTC.